This entry concerns a single T cell receptor (beta chain). Its antigen remains unknown. These data belong to a study of OX40 agonist ivuxolimab in advanced cancers. Study-wide background: An agonistic human IgG2 monoclonal antibody against OX40 (CD134) was given. The dose-escalation cohort was just under 85% male, with a mean age of around 60 years, ranging roughly 23 to 79.

General study points: Within 6 weeks, CD4+ and CD8+ blood T cells expanded clonally at 0.1 to 3.0 mg/kg.

Assay used: immunoSEQ multiplex PCR; TCRdb lists only in-frame clones, some missing. The table records 71,000 or so clones, about nine tenths of them present only once. Germline CDR1 is MDHEN and CDR2 is SYDVKM. The V and J ends lost 7 bases and 6 bases, in that order; junction bases with no gene match: 4. The CDR3 has 13 residues. Any history of autoimmune disease or systemic immunosuppression disqualified patients. The rearrangement links TRBV28 to TRBJ1-5; TRBD1 agrees at 9 bases. This specimen was CD4+ or CD8+ T cells sorted from blood, taken in a trial of the OX40 agonist ivuxolimab. This TCR was recovered from an adult with an advanced solid tumor such as melanoma, head and neck, liver or kidney cancer. This CDR3 reads CASTGQGSQPQHF. The CDR3 DNA is TGTGCCAGCACGGGACAGGGCAGTCAGCCCCAGCATTTT.